These T cell receptor beta chains were read from a single sample in a study of TIL therapy for anti-PD-1-resistant metastatic lung cancer. Repertoires were generated with immunoSEQ multiplex PCR, while TCRdb's copy carries only in-frame clones and drops some. The table records approximately 47,000 clones, 80% to 90% of them present only once. The material was blood, obtained at baseline. Source of these receptors: a person aged 25 to 85 with non-small cell lung cancer. Both conserved end residues are trimmed from each CDR3.

v_call	j_call	cdr3_aa
TRBV28	TRBJ2-7	ASSWGQSAQEQY
TRBV10-3	TRBJ2-3	AIRGTADTQY
TRBV7-8	TRBJ2-7	ASSLSGHGEQY
TRBV6-6	TRBJ1-2	ASSYSEGRDT
TRBV27	TRBJ1-6	ASSLYENSPLH
TRBV9	TRBJ2-1	ASSLTPGINEQF
TRBV5-1	TRBJ1-3	ASSLSDSFSGNTIY
TRBV28	TRBJ2-7	ASGGFNEQY
TRBV7-8	TRBJ2-5	ASSLRATDQETQY
TRBV25-1	TRBJ2-2	ASSPIARAGELF
TRBV4-2	TRBJ2-2	ASSQETGALTGELF
TRBV5-1	TRBJ2-3	ASSLAGKADLSTDTQY
TRBV10-3	TRBJ1-2	AISDQDYGYT
TRBV19	TRBJ2-5	ASSPRTGGAETQY
TRBV27	TRBJ2-7	ASSLREGPYEQY
TRBV11-2	TRBJ2-7	ASSFGPSPYEQY
TRBV27	TRBJ2-7	ASSAGSGYEQY
TRBV28	TRBJ1-1	ASDRATEAF
TRBV28	TRBJ2-1	ASSSPGLAYNEQF
TRBV7-2	TRBJ2-3	ASSQTSGDRTDTQY
TRBV9	TRBJ2-5	ASSVGGTSQETQY
TRBV15	TRBJ2-1	ATSRESGTDNEQF
TRBV12-3/TRBV12-4	TRBJ2-1	ASRTSGRDEQF
TRBV6-2/TRBV6-3	TRBJ1-1	ASSRGGTAFRLNTEAF
TRBV27	TRBJ2-1	ASSLVGRTLNEQF
TRBV28	TRBJ2-4	ACVPGQNKNIQY
TRBV11-2	TRBJ1-5	ASSLRHDQPQH
TRBV7-2	TRBJ1-1	ASSQFGPNQAF
TRBV5-4	TRBJ2-1	ASSLAGRGGRWANEQF
TRBV25-1	TRBJ2-3	ASSVPATSTDTQY
TRBV6-1	TRBJ1-2	ASSEGGGNYGYT
TRBV14	TRBJ2-2	ASSQDWQWNTGELF
TRBV3-1/TRBV3-2	TRBJ2-6	ASSQDSSGANVLT
TRBV5-8	TRBJ2-7	ASSLGFGEQY
TRBV28	TRBJ2-3	ASTLGVRGRNTQY
TRBV21-1	TRBJ2-3	ARDRVDTDTQY
TRBV27	TRBJ2-1	ASSKPPTGVI
TRBV3-1/TRBV3-2	TRBJ2-5	ASSQVESPKETQY
TRBV4-2	TRBJ1-5	ASSQDLTGGGNQPQH
TRBV14	TRBJ1-1	ASSQVRVNTEAF
TRBV2	TRBJ1-5	ASSGGQGANQPQH
TRBV2	TRBJ1-6	ASSEEGWPNNSPLH
TRBV7-2	TRBJ1-1	ASRSNGLNTEAF
TRBV7-2	TRBJ1-1	ASSPGQNTEAF
TRBV9	TRBJ2-7	ASSGRDSPYEQY